This section outlines one TCR beta chain sequence together with its context. Its specificity is unknown. Primers: 60 Vbeta forward and 13 Jbeta reverse. Using immunoSEQ multiplex PCR, the repertoire was profiled, and TCRdb retains in-frame clones only, with some absent. The data show 200,000 to 250,000 clones, with around 89% seen just once and approximately 1% held by the top ten. This specimen comes from a study of cytomegalovirus exposure and HLA in healthy donors. The study, taken as a whole, reports: It has been reported that TCR beta sequences accurately predicted the HLA-A and HLA-B alleles of most subjects. According to a later analysis, donors in an Asian-associated ancestry cluster reportedly had fewer N-insertions than the approximately 730-donor mean. Previous analysis showed most TCR beta V segments were productive about 87% or about 30% of the time.

CDR1 and CDR2 from the germline V gene are LNHDA and SQIVND (reference sequence). V shed 6 bases and J shed 6 bases, with 14 bases lying between them. This CDR3 spans 13 amino acids. The source material was PBMCs. The sequence was obtained from a young woman in good health and CMV-seronegative. The J gene is TRBJ1-2, the V gene TRBV19; weak D call: TRBD1 (6 bases). The DNA for the CDR3 is TGTGCCAGTAGGACTCGGGACACTGATGGCTACACCTTC. This codes for CASRTRDTDGYTF.